These T cell receptor beta chains were read from a single sample in a study of cytotoxic CD8 clonotypes in ibrutinib-treated CLL. The method was immunoSEQ multiplex PCR; TCRdb's version includes in-frame clones alone and lacks a portion of them. The sample consists of about 72,000 clones, around 68% of them appearing once. The starting material was PBMCs, obtained after 12 months of ibrutinib treatment. Receptors were obtained from a human donor with chronic lymphocytic leukemia. The CDR3 runs from the conserved cysteine through the conserved F or W. The order of the fields is V gene, J gene, D gene, clone size, CDR3 DNA, CDR3 protein. The D gene is left open where the match is weak. For some rows the clone size is stated as once, few or many, or as a class when expanded; others skip it.

TRBV5-4,TRBJ1-1,.,few,TGTGCCAGCAGCTTCGAGATCATGAACACTGAAGCTTTCTTT,CASSFEIMNTEAFF
TRBV30,TRBJ2-5,TRBD1,.,TGTGCCTGGAGCTCGGGACAGGGGGTTGGGGAGACCCAGTACTTC,CAWSSGQGVGETQYF
TRBV19,TRBJ1-3,.,.,TGTGCCAGTAGTAAGACAGTCTCTGGAAACACCATATATTTT,CASSKTVSGNTIYF
TRBV6-1,TRBJ2-5,.,.,TGTGCCAGCAGTGCGATAGGGCTAGGGGCCGCCCAGTACTTC,CASSAIGLGAAQYF
TRBV5-5,TRBJ1-6,.,.,TGTGCCAGCAGCCGGGACACCCGATCCTATAATTCACCCCTCCACTTT,CASSRDTRSYNSPLHF
TRBV30,TRBJ1-6,.,.,TGTGCCTGGACAAGGGACCGCTCCAATTCGCCCCTCCACTTT,CAWTRDRSNSPLHF
TRBV6-1,TRBJ2-3,.,.,TGTGCCAGCAGTGAACGGGGCTCAGATACGCAGTATTTT,CASSERGSDTQYF
TRBV7-6,TRBJ1-4,.,.,TGTGCCAGCAGCTTAGGGCGGAATAATGAAAAACTGTTTTTT,CASSLGRNNEKLFF
TRBV7-2,TRBJ2-7,TRBD2,once,TGTGCCAGCAGCACTAGTCTTCTAGCGGGGGCCTACGAGCAGTACTTC,CASSTSLLAGAYEQYF
TRBV5-4,TRBJ1-1,TRBD1,once,TGTGCCAGCAGCGCGATTGACAGGGGAAACACTGAAGCTTTCTTT,CASSAIDRGNTEAFF
TRBV5-1,TRBJ1-1,.,once,TGCGCCAGCAGCCCGGGGTGGGACACTGAAGCTTTCTTT,CASSPGWDTEAFF
TRBV15,TRBJ2-7,.,.,TGTGCCACCAGCCAGAGCTACGAGCAGTACTTC,CATSQSYEQYF
TRBV5-1,TRBJ2-5,.,.,TGCGCCAGCAGTTTGGGGTTAACTCTCCAAGAGACCCAGTACTTC,CASSLGLTLQETQYF
TRBV28,TRBJ1-1,.,.,TGTGCCAGCAGCAGACAGGTCTTGAACACTGAAGCTTTCTTT,CASSRQVLNTEAFF
TRBV28,TRBJ2-1,TRBD2,.,TGTGCCAGCAGCACGGGACTAGCGGGGCCCTACAATGAGCAGTTCTTC,CASSTGLAGPYNEQFF
TRBV9,TRBJ2-1,TRBD2,few,TGTGCCAGCAGCGGGTTAGCGGGGGGGCTCAATGAGCAGTTCTTC,CASSGLAGGLNEQFF
TRBV7-2,TRBJ2-1,TRBD2,.,TGTGCCTGCAGAACAGCGGGGAGTTACAATGAGCAGTTCTTC,CACRTAGSYNEQFF
TRBV14,TRBJ1-1,.,.,TGTGCCAGCAGCCAAGAGGTTAACACTGAAGCTTTCTTT,CASSQEVNTEAFF
TRBV27,TRBJ2-7,TRBD1,few,TGTGCCAGCAGTTCCCGGGACAGGACCTACGAGCAGTACTTC,CASSSRDRTYEQYF
TRBV30,TRBJ1-2,.,.,TGTGCCACAAGCGGGACTGATTATGGCTACACCTTC,CATSGTDYGYTF
TRBV7-2,TRBJ1-2,TRBD1,once,TGTGCCAGCAGCTCACGGACAGGGGGATTCAGCTATGGCTACACCTTC,CASSSRTGGFSYGYTF
TRBV6-1,TRBJ1-6,.,.,TGTGCCAGCAGTGACCTCTTTTCCCTCCACTTT,CASSDLFSLHF
TRBV6-6,TRBJ1-6,.,.,TGTGCCAGCAGTGACGGACAGTTCACCCTCCACTTT,CASSDGQFTLHF
TRBV29-1,TRBJ1-2,TRBD1,few,TGCAGCCCAGGGGGAGAGAATGGCTACACCTTC,CSPGGENGYTF
TRBV30,TRBJ1-2,.,.,TGTGCCTGGAGTGTCCTCCCAGTGGCTATTGGCTATGGCTACACCTTC,CAWSVLPVAIGYGYTF
TRBV5-1,TRBJ1-6,.,.,TGCGCCAGCAGCTTGGGGCAGAGAAATTCACCCCTCCACTTT,CASSLGQRNSPLHF
TRBV7-2,TRBJ2-1,.,.,TGTGCCAGCAGCTTAAGGACACAAGTTACCCACAATGAGCAGTTCTTC,CASSLRTQVTHNEQFF
TRBV6-1,TRBJ1-5,TRBD1,few,TGTGCCAGCAGTGCCGTACAGGGGGCTATATTCTATAGCAATCAGCCCCAGCATTTT,CASSAVQGAIFYSNQPQHF
TRBV5-1,TRBJ2-7,.,.,TGCGCCAGCAGCACTATAATGGGCGCTTACGAGCAGTACTTC,CASSTIMGAYEQYF
TRBV6-1,TRBJ2-7,TRBD1,.,TGTGCCAGCAGTGCACCCCGGGACAGGATCAGCTCCTACGAGCAGTACTTC,CASSAPRDRISSYEQYF
TRBV7-2,TRBJ2-7,.,.,TGTGCCAGCAGCCCAACCGCCGGGGGCTACGAGCAGTACTTC,CASSPTAGGYEQYF
TRBV6-5,TRBJ1-2,TRBD1,few,TGTGCCAGCAGTCAACAGGGGGCAGATGGCTACACCTTC,CASSQQGADGYTF
TRBV5-1,TRBJ1-5,.,.,TGCGCCAGCAGCTCAGGGTTAGGGGTCAATCAGCCCCAGCATTTT,CASSSGLGVNQPQHF
TRBV10-2,TRBJ1-1,TRBD1,.,TGCGCCAGCAGTCCGGGACAGGGAGTGACTGAAGCTTTCTTT,CASSPGQGVTEAFF
TRBV4-3,TRBJ2-5,TRBD2,.,TGCGCCAGCAGCCAACAGGGAGGGCCAGGGGAGACCCAGTACTTC,CASSQQGGPGETQYF
TRBV30,TRBJ1-1,.,.,TGTGCCTGGAGTGTGAGAGACGGGAGAGCTTTCTTT,CAWSVRDGRAFF
TRBV7-6,TRBJ2-7,.,.,TGTGCCAGCAGCCTAAGACAGGCCCGCTCCTACGAGCAGTACTTC,CASSLRQARSYEQYF